These T cell receptor beta chains were read from a single sample in a study of OX40 agonist ivuxolimab in advanced cancers. Method: immunoSEQ multiplex PCR; TCRdb's copy keeps in-frame clones and lacks some. This table has 20,000 to 25,000 clones, 84% appearing once. The material sequenced was CD4+ or CD8+ T cells sorted from blood, taken in a trial of the OX40 agonist ivuxolimab. These receptor sequences come from an adult with an advanced solid tumor such as melanoma, head and neck, liver or kidney cancer. The CDR3 runs from the conserved cysteine through the conserved F or W. A D gene is named only where the DNA matches it firmly. Part of the rows lack a size; the others show once, few, many or a class for expanded clones.

clone_size	v_call	j_call	d_call	cdr3_nt	cdr3_aa
.	TRBV28	TRBJ2-3	.	TGTGCCAGCAGTTTAAGGGCCCCACGCACAGATACGCAGTATTTT	CASSLRAPRTDTQYF
.	TRBV10-3	TRBJ1-1	TRBD1	TGTGCCATCAGTCGACAGGGGGCGTGGGCTGAAGCTTTCTTT	CAISRQGAWAEAFF
.	TRBV10-3	TRBJ1-2	.	TGTGCCATCAGTGAGTGGACAGACGGCTACACCTTC	CAISEWTDGYTF
.	TRBV28	TRBJ1-4	.	TGTGCCAGTAAAGACCCCGGGCTCGCTAATGAAAAACTGTTTTTT	CASKDPGLANEKLFF
.	TRBV7-2	TRBJ2-7	.	TGTGCCAGCAGCCCCGAGGGTCCGGGGTACGAGCAGTACTTC	CASSPEGPGYEQYF
.	TRBV18	TRBJ2-7	.	TGTGCCAGCTCACCACCGGCCGCGAACTACTACGAGCAGTACTTC	CASSPPAANYYEQYF
.	TRBV30	TRBJ2-2	TRBD1	TGTGCCTGTGACGGGGACAGGGATTCCCGGACCGGGGAGCTGTTTTTT	CACDGDRDSRTGELFF
.	TRBV6-4	TRBJ2-2	TRBD2	TGTGCCAGCAGTTCTAGCGGGAGCCCGGACACCGGGGAGCTGTTTTTT	CASSSSGSPDTGELFF
.	TRBV13	TRBJ2-1	TRBD2	TGTGCCAGCAGCTTAGGGACTAGCGGGAATGTTGAGCAGTTCTTC	CASSLGTSGNVEQFF
.	TRBV6-4	TRBJ2-1	TRBD2	TGTGCCAGCAGTAGGAGCGGGAGTGGGTACAATGAGCAGTTCTTC	CASSRSGSGYNEQFF
once	TRBV30	TRBJ2-7	.	TGTGCCTGGACTGAGAACATCGGCTACGAGCAGTACTTC	CAWTENIGYEQYF
.	TRBV5-6	TRBJ2-7	TRBD1	TGTGCCAGCAGCACCCGGGACAGGGTATACGAGCAGTACTTC	CASSTRDRVYEQYF
.	TRBV28	TRBJ2-3	.	TGTGCCAGCAGTTCCCACTCCACAGATACGCAGTATTTT	CASSSHSTDTQYF
.	TRBV19	TRBJ2-1	.	TGTGCCAGTAGTATAGATCGGATTAGCTCCGGGAGTAAGCCCTACAATGAGCAGTTCTTC	CASSIDRISSGSKPYNEQFF
once	TRBV2	TRBJ1-4	.	TGTGCCAGCAGAGGGATCGAAAAACTGTTTTTT	CASRGIEKLFF
.	TRBV9	TRBJ2-2	TRBD2	TGTGCCAGCAGCCCAGGACTAGCGGGAGGAGCCGGGGAGCTGTTTTTT	CASSPGLAGGAGELFF
.	TRBV7-8	TRBJ2-2	.	TGTGCCAGCAGCTTCCCGAGTTTAGGGGAGCTGTTTTTT	CASSFPSLGELFF
.	TRBV30	TRBJ2-1	TRBD2	TGTGCCTGGAGTAGCGGGGCCTACAATGAGCAGTTCTTC	CAWSSGAYNEQFF
.	TRBV2	TRBJ2-5	.	TGTGCCTCCCAAACAGCGGAACAAGAGACCCAGTACTTC	CASQTAEQETQYF
.	TRBV2	TRBJ2-5	.	TGTGCCAGCAGTGAAGTAGGGGCCGGGATTCAAGAGACCCAGTACTTC	CASSEVGAGIQETQYF
.	TRBV20-1	TRBJ2-1	.	TGCAGTGCTAAGGTAGGGGAGCAGTTCTTC	CSAKVGEQFF
once	TRBV10-3	TRBJ2-2	.	TGTGCCATCAGTGAGGTCAACCGAGCGAACACCGGGGAGCTGTTTTTT	CAISEVNRANTGELFF
.	TRBV9	TRBJ2-3	TRBD2	TGTGCCAGCAGCTCCAAGCGGGAGGGGCTCACAGATACGCAGTATTTT	CASSSKREGLTDTQYF
.	TRBV5-5	TRBJ2-7	.	TGTGCCAGCAGCTTACCGACAGGTGCGGGCGAGCAGTACTTC	CASSLPTGAGEQYF
.	TRBV13	TRBJ2-2	TRBD2	TGTGCCAGCAGCTTAGTCCAGCGGGAGTACACCGGGGAGCTGTTTTTT	CASSLVQREYTGELFF
.	TRBV7-9	TRBJ2-1	.	TGTGCCAGCAGCAAGTCCTGGAATGAGCAGTTCTTC	CASSKSWNEQFF
.	TRBV28	TRBJ1-5	.	TGTGCCAGCAGCCCGGGTACACAGGGACATCAGCCCCAGCATTTT	CASSPGTQGHQPQHF
.	TRBV19	TRBJ2-1	.	TGTGCCAGTACCTCACCGACTAAAAATGAGCAGTTCTTC	CASTSPTKNEQFF
few	TRBV7-8	TRBJ2-5	.	TGTGCCAGCAGTGGGGAGGACCAAGAGACCCAGTACTTC	CASSGEDQETQYF
.	TRBV4-1	TRBJ2-1	TRBD2	TGCGCCAGCAGCCAAGAGGGTAGCGGGAGTTCTTATGAGCAGTTCTTC	CASSQEGSGSSYEQFF
.	TRBV19	TRBJ2-7	TRBD2	TGTGCCAGTAGTCTGGGGCTAGCGGTTTCCTACGAGCAGTACTTC	CASSLGLAVSYEQYF
.	TRBV19	TRBJ2-2	TRBD2	TGTGCCAGTAGTATGAGTAGCGGGAGATACACCGGGGAGCTGTTTTTT	CASSMSSGRYTGELFF
.	TRBV7-3	TRBJ1-5	.	TGTGCCAGCAGCTCCACTGGCATAAGATGGAATCAGCCCCAGCATTTT	CASSSTGIRWNQPQHF
.	TRBV19	TRBJ2-7	.	TGTGCCAGTAGTATACCCCGGGCAGGGACGGACGAGCAGTACTTC	CASSIPRAGTDEQYF
.	TRBV6-5	TRBJ2-7	TRBD2	TGTGCCAGCAGTTCGGGACTAGAGCAGTACTTC	CASSSGLEQYF
.	TRBV28	TRBJ2-2	TRBD1	TGTGCCAGCAGGGGGGGACAGGGTTTCACCGGGGAGCTGTTTTTT	CASRGGQGFTGELFF
few	TRBV10-1	TRBJ1-5	.	TGCGCCAGCAGTGACACTTTCTTAGGGCCCCAGCATTTT	CASSDTFLGPQHF
.	TRBV6-6	TRBJ2-7	.	TGTGCCAGCACCTTAGGATTTACCGAGCAGTACTTC	CASTLGFTEQYF
.	TRBV28	TRBJ2-7	TRBD1	TGTGCCAGCAGTTATGGACAGGGTTGGTACGAGCAGTACTTC	CASSYGQGWYEQYF
once	TRBV19	TRBJ2-7	.	TGTGCCAGTAGTATAGCTGATACAGGGTTTCCGGACTACGAGCAGTACTTC	CASSIADTGFPDYEQYF
.	TRBV6-1	TRBJ1-1	.	TGTGCCAGCAGTGAAGCCTCAGGGTTGAACACTGAAGCTTTCTTT	CASSEASGLNTEAFF
once	TRBV5-4	TRBJ2-1	.	TGTGCCAGCAGCCCGTCCGCGGGGAACAATGAGCAGTTCTTC	CASSPSAGNNEQFF
.	TRBV7-9	TRBJ2-7	TRBD1	TGTGCCAGCAGCTCGAGACAGGGTTGGGGCGAGCAGTACTTC	CASSSRQGWGEQYF
.	TRBV9	TRBJ2-7	.	TGTGCCAGCAGCGTTGAGGCGACTGCCTACGAGCAGTACTTC	CASSVEATAYEQYF
.	TRBV28	TRBJ2-7	TRBD1	TGTGCCAGCAGTTCTCGGGACAGCCTGGCCTACGAGCAGTACTTC	CASSSRDSLAYEQYF
.	TRBV5-1	TRBJ2-7	.	TGCGCCAGCAGAGGGGGTCAGGGGTCCTCCTACGAGCAGTACTTC	CASRGGQGSSYEQYF
.	TRBV11-1	TRBJ2-7	TRBD2	TGTGCCAGCAGTCTTAGCGGGAGAGGCTACGAGCAGTACTTC	CASSLSGRGYEQYF
.	TRBV6-5	TRBJ2-2	.	TGTGCCAGCAGTTTCCCAAACAGAGCTAACACCGGGGAGCTGTTTTTT	CASSFPNRANTGELFF
few	TRBV6-4	TRBJ2-3	.	TGTGCCAGCAGCCAGGGGAGCACAGATACGCAGTATTTT	CASSQGSTDTQYF
.	TRBV10-1	TRBJ2-1	.	TGCGCCAGCAGTGAGTATCTAGCGTACAATGAGCAGTTCTTC	CASSEYLAYNEQFF
.	TRBV19	TRBJ2-1	TRBD2	TGTGCCAGTAACTTGCGGGAGAGGTACAATGAGCAGTTCTTC	CASNLRERYNEQFF
.	TRBV4-1	TRBJ2-5	TRBD2	TGCGCCAGCAGCCAAAAGCTAGTAGCGGGAGTGGAGACCCAGTACTTC	CASSQKLVAGVETQYF
.	TRBV28	TRBJ2-5	TRBD2	TGTGCCAGCCGACTTGGGGGGTATAGGACTAGCGGGAGGGTCCAAGAGACCCAGTACTTC	CASRLGGYRTSGRVQETQYF
once	TRBV19	TRBJ2-7	.	TGTGCCAGTAGCCACGGGACACTCTACGAGCAGTACTTC	CASSHGTLYEQYF
.	TRBV9	TRBJ2-1	TRBD2	TGTGCCAGCAGCGTAGAGGGGACTAGCGGGTATGAGCAGTTCTTC	CASSVEGTSGYEQFF
.	TRBV9	TRBJ2-7	.	TGTGCCAGCAGCGTAGACGGGAGTTTGTCCTACGAGCAGTACTTC	CASSVDGSLSYEQYF
.	TRBV5-1	TRBJ2-5	.	TGCGCCAGCAGCTTGGAAATGGTGTCTGTGGGGGCCCAGTACTTC	CASSLEMVSVGAQYF